The entry below describes one T cell receptor (beta chain). Its antigen is unidentified. Between the trimmed V and J ends, which lost 0 bases and 5 bases, there was a span of 12 bases. This CDR3 has 14 residues. In germline, CDR1 is SGHTS, CDR2 YDEGEE. This specimen belongs to a study of T cell responses to AZD1222 COVID-19 vaccine. Findings of the study overall: In all cases, repertoires were sampled only after the peak T cell response. Possibly, clonal diversity was underestimated; donors were largely white British and included more females.

Assay used: immunoSEQ multiplex PCR; TCRdb lists only in-frame clones, some missing. The repertoire holds 90,000 to 120,000 clones, with roughly 90% as singletons. The chain carries TRBV5-8 and TRBJ2-7; D not certain. The TCR was taken from an adult in good health. The sample consisted of peripheral blood, taken on day 0 of MenACWY control vaccination. The CDR3 bases are TGTGCCAGCAGCTTGGGGCGCAGATTCAACGAGCAGTACTTC. Protein product: CASSLGRRFNEQYF.